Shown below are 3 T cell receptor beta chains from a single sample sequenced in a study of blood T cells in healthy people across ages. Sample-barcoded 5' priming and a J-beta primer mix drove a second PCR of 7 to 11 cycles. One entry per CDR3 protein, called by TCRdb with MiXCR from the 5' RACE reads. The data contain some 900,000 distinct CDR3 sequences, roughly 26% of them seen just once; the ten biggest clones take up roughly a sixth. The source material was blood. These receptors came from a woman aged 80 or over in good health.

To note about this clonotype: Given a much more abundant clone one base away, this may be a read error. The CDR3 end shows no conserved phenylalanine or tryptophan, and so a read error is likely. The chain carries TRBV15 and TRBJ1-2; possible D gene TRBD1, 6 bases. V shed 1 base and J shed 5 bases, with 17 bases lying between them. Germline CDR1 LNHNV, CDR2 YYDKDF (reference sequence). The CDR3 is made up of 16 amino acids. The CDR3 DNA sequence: TGTGCCACCAGCAGAGCGTTAAGGGACACGAATTATGGCTACACCTGC. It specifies CATSRALRDTNYGYTC.

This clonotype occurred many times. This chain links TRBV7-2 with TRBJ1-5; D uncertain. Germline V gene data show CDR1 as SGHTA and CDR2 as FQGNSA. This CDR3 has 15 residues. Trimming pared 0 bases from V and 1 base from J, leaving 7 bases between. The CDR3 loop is CASSLAGSSNQPQHF. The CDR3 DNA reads TGTGCCAGCAGCTTAGCAGGCAGCAGCAATCAGCCCCAGCATTTT.

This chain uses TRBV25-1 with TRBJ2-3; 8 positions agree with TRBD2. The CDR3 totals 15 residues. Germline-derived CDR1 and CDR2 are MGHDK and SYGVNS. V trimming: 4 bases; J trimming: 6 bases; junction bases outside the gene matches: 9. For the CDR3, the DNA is TGTGCCAGCAGTGGGACTAGCACAGATCGGGATACGCAGTATTTT. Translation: CASSGTSTDRDTQYF.